The source of this TCR beta chain is a study of blood T cell repertoires in COVID-19. As for the study in general: From the United States, Italy and Spain came samples of acute and convalescent COVID-19. PBMCs, B-cell-depleted T cells, or T cells provided the cDNA or gDNA that made up the material.

In the original workflow: Reference gene primer amplification yielded estimated nucleated cell counts. Sequencing used immunoSEQ multiplex PCR; TCRdb keeps in-frame clones, though not all of them. V and J calls and clone size follow that table, whereas D and trimming were derived from the DNA. The top ten clones hold roughly 3.1% of a sample with 160,000 or so clones, 70% to 90% of them seen once. Germline CDR1 is LGHDT and CDR2 is YNNKEL (reference sequence). Trimming cost V 0 bases and J 7 bases; bases outside gene matches: 4. There are 15 residues in the CDR3. Sequencing input: peripheral blood. V is TRBV3-1 (or the pseudogene TRBV3-2) and J is TRBJ1-5, with 9 bases identical to TRBD1. This TCR derives from a man aged 55-75 years with acute or convalescent COVID-19. The CDR3 region is CASSQDPTGGQPQHF. In nucleotides, the CDR3 is TGTGCCAGCAGCCAAGACCCGACAGGGGGACAGCCCCAGCATTTT.